This TCR beta chain was sequenced for a study of blood T cell repertoires in COVID-19. Study-wide context: Donors in the United States, Italy and Spain gave samples during acute or convalescent COVID-19. The analysed material was cDNA or gDNA that came from T cells, B-cell-depleted T cells, or PBMCs.

CDR1 and CDR2 from the germline V gene are SGHRS and YFSETQ. V lost 3 bases and J lost 0; bases outside the gene matches: 5. The CDR3 length is 15 residues. Authors' data handling: Nucleated cell number was recorded as an estimate derived from reference gene primer amplification. Using immunoSEQ multiplex PCR, the repertoire was profiled, and TCRdb retains in-frame clones only, with some absent. Clone size and V and J calls were adopted from that table, with D and trimming inferred from the DNA. The sample consists of over 30,000 clones, approximately 77% of them appearing once. The specimen sequenced was peripheral blood. This chain links TRBV5-1 with TRBJ2-7; 8 bases line up with TRBD2. The TCR sequence derives from a human donor in a cohort sampled during active COVID-19. The CDR3 is CASSYNSGASYEQYF. DNA of the CDR3: TGCGCCAGCAGCTACAATAGCGGGGCCTCCTACGAGCAGTACTTC.